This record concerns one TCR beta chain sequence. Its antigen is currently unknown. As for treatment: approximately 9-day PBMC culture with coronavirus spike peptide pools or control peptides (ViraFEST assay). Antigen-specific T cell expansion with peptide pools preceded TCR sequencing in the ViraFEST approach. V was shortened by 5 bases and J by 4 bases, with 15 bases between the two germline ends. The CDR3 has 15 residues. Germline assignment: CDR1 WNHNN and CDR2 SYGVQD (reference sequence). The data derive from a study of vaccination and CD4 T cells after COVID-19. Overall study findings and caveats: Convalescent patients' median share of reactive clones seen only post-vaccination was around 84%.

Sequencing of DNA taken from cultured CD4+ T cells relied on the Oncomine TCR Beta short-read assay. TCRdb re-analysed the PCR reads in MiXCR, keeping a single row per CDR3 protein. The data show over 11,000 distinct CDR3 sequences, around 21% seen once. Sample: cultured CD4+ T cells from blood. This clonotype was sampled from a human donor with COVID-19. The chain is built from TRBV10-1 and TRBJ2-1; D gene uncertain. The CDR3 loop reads CASSTSQAQYNEQFF. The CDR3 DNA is TGCGCCAGCAGTACAAGTCAGGCCCAGTACAATGAGCAGTTCTTC.